The T cell receptor (beta chain) described here comes from a study of CD8 T cells in ankylosing spondylitis. Study outcomes and limitations: Clones tied to disease were said to be significantly enriched in matched ankylosing spondylitis synovial fluid.

This CDR3 has 14 residues. From germline, CDR1 is SGHVS and CDR2 FNYEAQ. Deletions cut 3 bases from V and 3 bases from J, with 11 bases between. Turning to this clonotype: The antigen remains undetermined.

Each TCR beta library was made by quantitative 5'-RACE that incorporated molecular barcodes. Each CDR3 protein is one row after TCRdb ran MiXCR on the 5' RACE reads. The data hold under 450,000 distinct CDR3 sequences, with 20% to 25% observed a single time. This TCR derives from a male donor with ankylosing spondylitis or in good health (not recorded which). The chain couples TRBV7-6 to TRBJ1-2, with D possibly matching TRBD1 (6 bases). Source material: blood, either unsorted or a sorted T cell fraction (not recorded which). For the CDR3, the DNA is TGTGCCAGCAGCTTGGATCAGGGGTACTATGGCTACACCTTC. Translation gives CASSLDQGYYGYTF.